This is a list of T cell receptor beta chains from one sample in a study of blood T cell repertoires in COVID-19. TCRdb keeps only in-frame clones here, not all; method: immunoSEQ multiplex PCR. In the table there are around 280,000 clones, approximately 88% of which are singletons. The sequencing input was PBMCs or T cells enriched from blood (not recorded which). The origin of the receptors is a woman aged 40 to 55 who had recovered from COVID-19. Each CDR3 is given with its conserved first and last residue. A D gene is named only where the DNA matches it firmly.

J	D	V	CDR3	DNA
TRBJ2-3	.	TRBV27	CASSLGRPTDTQYF	TGTGCCAGCAGTTTGGGCAGACCCACAGATACGCAGTATTTT
TRBJ2-3	.	TRBV6-5	CASSTTGSADTQYF	TGTGCCAGCAGCACCACAGGGTCGGCAGATACGCAGTATTTT
TRBJ1-4	.	TRBV27	CASKGYRAGKLFF	TGTGCCAGCAAAGGATATAGGGCGGGAAAACTGTTTTTT
TRBJ2-5	TRBD1	TRBV7-2	CASSLASGTGGGTAQYF	TGTGCCAGCAGCTTAGCCTCCGGGACAGGGGGCGGAACGGCCCAGTACTTC
TRBJ2-7	.	TRBV7-9	CASSLDGQSNEQYF	TGTGCCAGCAGCTTAGATGGACAATCGAACGAGCAGTACTTC
TRBJ2-7	TRBD1	TRBV27	CASSRQGQAHYEQYF	TGTGCCAGCAGTAGGCAGGGACAGGCCCACTACGAGCAGTACTTC
TRBJ2-1	.	TRBV24-1	CATSEASAVFDEQFF	TGTGCCACCAGTGAGGCTAGCGCCGTTTTCGATGAGCAGTTCTTC
TRBJ1-6	.	TRBV28	CASSAGIWLSPLHF	TGTGCCAGCAGCGCCGGGATCTGGCTTTCACCCCTCCACTTT
TRBJ2-7	.	TRBV6-2/TRBV6-3	CASSYGGQGTPYEQYF	TGTGCCAGCAGTTACGGCGGGCAGGGGACCCCCTACGAGCAGTACTTC
TRBJ1-2	.	TRBV5-1	CASSLAGRDYTF	TGCGCCAGCAGCTTGGCCGGTCGGGACTACACCTTC
TRBJ1-2	.	TRBV11-1	CASSRSDSNYGYTF	TGTGCCAGCAGCCGCTCGGACAGCAACTATGGCTACACCTTC